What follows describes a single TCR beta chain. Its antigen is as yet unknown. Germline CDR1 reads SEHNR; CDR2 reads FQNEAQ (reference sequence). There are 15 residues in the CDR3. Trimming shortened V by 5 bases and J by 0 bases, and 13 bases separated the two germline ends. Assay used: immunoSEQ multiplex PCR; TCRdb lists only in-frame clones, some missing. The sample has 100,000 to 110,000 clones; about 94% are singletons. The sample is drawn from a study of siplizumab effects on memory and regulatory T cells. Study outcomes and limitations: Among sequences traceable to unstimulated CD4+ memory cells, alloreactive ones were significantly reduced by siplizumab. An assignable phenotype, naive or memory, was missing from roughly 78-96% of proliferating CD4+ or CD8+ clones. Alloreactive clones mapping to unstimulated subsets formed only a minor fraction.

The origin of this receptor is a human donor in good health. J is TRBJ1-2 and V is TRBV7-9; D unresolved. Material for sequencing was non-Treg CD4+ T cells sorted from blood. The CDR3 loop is CASSPVGSTNYGYTF. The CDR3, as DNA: TGTGCCAGCAGCCCTGTTGGTTCTACTAACTATGGCTACACCTTC.